This T cell receptor (beta chain) originates from a study of cytomegalovirus exposure and HLA in healthy donors. The PCR contained 60 Vbeta and 13 Jbeta primers. Here immunoSEQ multiplex PCR was the method, and the copy in TCRdb shows in-frame clones only, minus some. Seen here are some 180,000 clones, about an eighth observed once, and the top ten hold roughly 7.7%. Regarding this clone: Its antigen is as yet unknown.

Study-wide points: In vitro, three CMV-associated chains proved specific for CMV antigens. For cytomegalovirus status, the classifier reportedly gave diagnoses with high specificity and sensitivity.

Trimming removed 3 bases at V and 4 bases at J, with 10 bases between. The germline CDR1 and CDR2 sequences are SGHTA and FQGNSA. This CDR3 contains 13 residues. The source is a man aged 50-60 years in good health and CMV-seropositive. This chain joins TRBV7-2 and TRBJ2-7, with D possibly matching TRBD2 (6 bases). Sequenced sample: PBMCs. The CDR3 coding sequence is TGTGCCAGCAGCTTCGCCGGGACTTACGAGCAGTACTTC. Its translation is CASSFAGTYEQYF.